Presented here are 21 T cell receptor beta chains from one specimen sequenced in a study of brain T cells in children with intractable seizures (dated by TCRdb to about 2021). The time point label of this sample denotes: blood from clinic visit 5 months post-surgery; TSC patient then seizure free. Library preparation was by the immunoSEQ multiplex PCR assay. TCRdb mirrors the immuneACCESS table, restricted to in-frame sequences. Some clones are absent from its copies; in checked studies, under half trace to an unresolved V gene, and the reason for the others is unknown. The sample profile shows hundreds of thousands of clones; 93% of them were found once. Together, the top ten hold 5.5% to 6% of the sample. Sequencing used peripheral blood, obtained around 5 months after surgery. Receptors originate from a boy younger than two with tuberous sclerosis and intractable seizures.

The V gene is TRBV27, the J gene TRBJ2-2; the D gene is possibly TRBD1 (5 bases). Germline V gene sequence: CDR1 MNHEY, CDR2 SMNVEV (reference sequence). V was clipped by 3 bases and J by 3 bases, with 8 bases between them. This CDR3 region has 14 residues. The CDR3 nucleotides read TGTGCCAGCAGTTTCCGACAGTACACCGGGGAGCTGTTTTTT. Amino acid sequence: CASSFRQYTGELFF.

The rearrangement uses TRBV7-9 and TRBJ2-7; D perhaps matches TRBD1 (6 bases). This CDR3 region has 16 residues. CDR1 is SEHNR, CDR2 FQNEAQ, per germline (reference sequence). V was pared by 5 bases and J by 2 bases, with 19 bases between. The CDR3 bases are TGTGCCAGCAGCCCACAGGGTGAGGGGCCCGCCTACGAGCAGTACTTC. Translation: CASSPQGEGPAYEQYF.

This chain links TRBV6-5 with TRBJ2-2; D call uncertain. The CDR3 sequence is 15 residues long. CDR1 and CDR2 (germline): MNHEY, SVGAGI. Trimming left V 2 bases short and J 4 bases short, with 11 bases between. CDR3 DNA sequence: TGTGCCAGCAGTTACGGCTGGGGTGGCACCGGGGAGCTGTTTTTT. As protein: CASSYGWGGTGELFF.

The V and J genes are TRBV18 and TRBJ1-5; D is uncertain. Between the trimmed V and J ends, which lost 1 base and 0 bases, there was a span of 22 bases. CDR1 KGHSH and CDR2 LQKENI come from the germline V gene. This CDR3 is built from 20 residues. CDR3 protein: CASSPLRIAQTFYSNQPQHF. The DNA of the CDR3 is TGTGCCAGCTCACCACTACGGATCGCCCAAACTTTTTATAGCAATCAGCCCCAGCATTTT.

This chain uses TRBV24-1 with TRBJ2-1; D is undetermined. Germline V gene data show CDR1 as KGHDR and CDR2 as SFDVKD. Trimming stripped 6 bases from V and 8 bases from J, with 10 bases between. The CDR3 extends over 12 amino acids. CDR3 nucleotide sequence: TGTGCCACCAGTTTTCAATCTGATGAGCAGTTCTTC. Protein: CATSFQSDEQFF.

In its sample, this clone was seen a few times. The chain couples TRBV11-1 to TRBJ2-7; D might be TRBD1 or TRBD2, each matching 6 bases. The CDR3 extends over 16 amino acids. V dropped 5 bases and J dropped 5 bases, with 22 bases sitting between them. The germline V gene has CDR1 SGHAT and CDR2 FQDESV (reference sequence). CDR3 DNA: TGTGCCAGCAGCCGCGGATGGGGGGCCAGTGGGAACGAGCAGTACTTC. The encoded protein is CASSRGWGASGNEQYF.

The chain couples TRBV6-1 to TRBJ1-4; D possibly corresponds to TRBD1 (6 bases). The V end lost 4 bases, the J end lost 0 bases, and 12 bases lay between the germline ends. Looked up from germline, CDR1 is MNHNS and CDR2 is SASEGT. The CDR3 length is 16 residues. CDR3 sequence reads: CASSGRTGTTNEKLFF. CDR3 bases: TGTGCCAGCAGTGGCAGAACAGGGACAACTAATGAAAAACTGTTTTTT.

V is TRBV3-1 (or the pseudogene TRBV3-2) and J is TRBJ1-1; the D is unclear. The germline V gene has CDR1 LGHDT and CDR2 YNNKEL (reference sequence). V was shortened by 0 bases and J by 5 bases, with 10 bases between the two germline ends. The CDR3 loop spans 14 amino acids. CDR3 loop: CASSQEGLGTEAFF. In DNA form, the CDR3 reads TGTGCCAGCAGCCAAGAAGGGCTGGGGACTGAAGCTTTCTTT.

The CDR3 loop reads CASSRDGITDTQYF. DNA of the CDR3: TGTGCCAGCAGCCGGGACGGAATCACAGATACGCAGTATTTT. This chain connects TRBV7-9 to TRBJ2-3; D possibly uses TRBD1 or TRBD2 (5 bases each). The CDR3 totals 14 residues. Trimming removed 5 bases from V and 2 bases from J, with 11 bases in between. Looked up from germline, CDR1 is SEHNR and CDR2 is FQNEAQ (reference sequence). The full variable domain, completed using reference TRBV7-9 and TRBJ2-3, is DTGVSQNPRHKITKRGQNVTFRCDPISEHNRLYWYRQTLGQGPEFLTYFQNEAQLEKSRLLSDRFSAERPKGSFSTLEIQRTEQGDSAMYLCASSRDGITDTQYFGPGTRLTVL.

The CDR3 is CASSLGMWTGTGGANVLTF. The CDR3 DNA reads TGTGCCAGCAGCTTAGGAATGTGGACAGGTACAGGTGGGGCCAACGTCCTGACTTTC. This chain links TRBV7-9 with TRBJ2-6; TRBD1 aligns across 7 bases. J lost 3 bases, V lost 1 base, and 12 bases had no gene match. Germline CDR1 reads SEHNR; CDR2 reads FQNEAQ (reference sequence). This CDR3 region has 19 residues.

The chain couples TRBV5-4 to TRBJ1-3; D gene uncertain. The CDR3 length is 14 residues. The V end was cut by 2 bases, the J end by 5 bases, with 11 bases between. From germline, CDR1 is SGHNT and CDR2 YYREEE (reference sequence). The chain's CDR3 is CASSFRGRRNTIYF. For the CDR3, the DNA is TGTGCCAGCAGCTTCAGAGGACGTAGAAACACCATATATTTT.

The V and J genes are TRBV4-1 and TRBJ1-2; D remains unclear. CDR3 length equals 13 residues. Germline loops: CDR1 MGHRA, CDR2 YSYEKL. V dropped 0 bases and J dropped 7 bases, with 9 bases sitting between them. The CDR3: CASSQEIRGGYTF. The CDR3 nucleotides are TGCGCCAGCAGCCAAGAGATCCGGGGTGGCTACACCTTC.

V is TRBV28 and J is TRBJ1-1; no definite D call. The V and J ends lost 6 bases and 1 base respectively, with 27 bases between them. The germline gives CDR1 MDHEN, CDR2 SYDVKM. The CDR3 is 19 amino acids. The CDR3 loop is CASRPVSRDIFFPNTEAFF. In nucleotides, the CDR3 is TGTGCCAGCAGACCAGTTTCCCGCGACATATTTTTTCCGAACACTGAAGCTTTCTTT.

The rearrangement joins TRBV7-9 to TRBJ1-4; D is ambiguous. The V gene's germline CDR1 is SEHNR and CDR2 FQNEAQ (reference sequence). The ends were cut back, 1 base at V and 8 bases at J, with 17 bases in the middle. The CDR3 runs 16 residues. CDR3 loop: CASSLGSSRSGEKLFF. The CDR3 nucleotides are TGTGCCAGCAGCTTAGGATCGTCTAGGTCGGGGGAAAAACTGTTTTTT.

This rearrangement joins TRBV10-1 to TRBJ2-5; 10 bases are shared with TRBD2. This CDR3 is 14 amino acids long. Looked up from germline, CDR1 is WNHNN and CDR2 is SYGVQD (reference sequence). The V gene end was trimmed by 8 bases and the J gene end by 5 bases; junction bases not matched to a gene: 8. The CDR3 is CASPAGGPWETQYF. CDR3 coding DNA: TGCGCCAGCCCAGCGGGAGGGCCCTGGGAGACCCAGTACTTC.

V and J are TRBV5-6 and TRBJ2-3; D perhaps matches TRBD2 (6 bases). From germline, CDR1 is SGHDT and CDR2 YYEEEE. The CDR3 runs to 16 residues. V was pared by 3 bases and J by 1 base, with 15 bases between. The chain's CDR3 is CASSSLGGARTDTQYF. The CDR3, as DNA: TGTGCCAGCAGCTCCCTTGGAGGGGCGCGCACAGATACGCAGTATTTT.

The chain couples TRBV7-2 to TRBJ2-1; perhaps TRBD2 as D (5 bases). Germline CDR1 SGHTA, CDR2 FQGNSA. The V and J ends lost 6 bases and 2 bases respectively, with 11 bases between them. This CDR3 has 14 residues. The CDR3 spells CASRADHPYNEQFF. DNA of the CDR3: TGTGCCAGCAGAGCGGACCACCCCTACAATGAGCAGTTCTTC.

The chain couples TRBV18 to TRBJ2-6; D uncertain. V was pared by 3 bases and J by 4 bases, with 10 bases between. The V gene's germline CDR1 is KGHSH and CDR2 LQKENI. This CDR3 has 15 amino acids. The CDR3 reads CASSPRTSGANVLTF. CDR3 bases: TGTGCCAGCTCACCCAGAACCTCGGGGGCCAACGTCCTGACTTTC.

The V and J genes are TRBV7-9 and TRBJ2-3, with D perhaps TRBD2 (6 bases). CDR1 is SEHNR, CDR2 FQNEAQ, per germline (reference sequence). This CDR3 has 15 amino acids. V gave up 1 base and J gave up 1 base, with 9 bases separating them. The CDR3 bases are TGTGCCAGCAGCTTAGTATCGGGGGGCACAGATACGCAGTATTTT. Translated, it gives CASSLVSGGTDTQYF.

The V and J genes are TRBV7-9 and TRBJ2-7, with TRBD1 matching over 8 bases. V was pared by 6 bases and J by 2 bases, with 3 bases of the junction left unmatched. The CDR3 sequence is 13 residues long. The germline V gene has CDR1 SEHNR and CDR2 FQNEAQ (reference sequence). The CDR3 nucleotides read TGTGCCAGCAGGACGACAGGGGCCTACGAGCAGTACTTC. As protein: CASRTTGAYEQYF.

The chain joins TRBV14 to TRBJ2-7; 8 bases agree with TRBD1. The CDR3 has 15 amino acids. J lost 0 bases, V lost 1 base, and 2 bases had no gene match. CDR1 and CDR2 from the germline V gene are SGHDN and FVKESK. The CDR3 reads CASSQARGLSYEQYF. The CDR3 DNA reads TGTGCCAGCAGCCAAGCCAGGGGGCTCTCCTACGAGCAGTACTTC. The whole variable domain, filled in from reference TRBV14 and TRBJ2-7, reads EAGVTQFPSHSVIEKGQTVTLRCDPISGHDNLYWYRRVMGKEIKFLLHFVKESKQDESGMPNNRFLAERTGGTYSTLKVQPAELEDSGVYFCASSQARGLSYEQYFGPGTRLTVT.